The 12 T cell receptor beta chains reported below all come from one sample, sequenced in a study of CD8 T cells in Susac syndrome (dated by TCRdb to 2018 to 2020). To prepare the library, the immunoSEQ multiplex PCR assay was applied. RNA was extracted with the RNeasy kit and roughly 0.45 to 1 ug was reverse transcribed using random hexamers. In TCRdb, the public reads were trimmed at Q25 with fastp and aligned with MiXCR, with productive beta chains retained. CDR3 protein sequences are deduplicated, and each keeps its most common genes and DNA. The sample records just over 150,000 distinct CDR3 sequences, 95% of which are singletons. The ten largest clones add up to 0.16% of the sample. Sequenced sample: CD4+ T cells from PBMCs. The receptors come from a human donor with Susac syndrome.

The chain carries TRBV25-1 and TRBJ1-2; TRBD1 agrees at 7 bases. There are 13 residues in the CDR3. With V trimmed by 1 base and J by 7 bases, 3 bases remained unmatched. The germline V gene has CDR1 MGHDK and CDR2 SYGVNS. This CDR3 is CASSEWDSGGYTF. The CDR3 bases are TGTGCCAGCAGTGAATGGGACAGCGGTGGCTACACCTTC.

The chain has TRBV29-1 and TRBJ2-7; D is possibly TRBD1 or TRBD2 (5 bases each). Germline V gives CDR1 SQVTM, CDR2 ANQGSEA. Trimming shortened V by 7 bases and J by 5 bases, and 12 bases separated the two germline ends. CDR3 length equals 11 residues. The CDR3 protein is CSAQLGDEQYF. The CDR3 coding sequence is TGCAGCGCCCAACTAGGGGACGAGCAGTACTTC.

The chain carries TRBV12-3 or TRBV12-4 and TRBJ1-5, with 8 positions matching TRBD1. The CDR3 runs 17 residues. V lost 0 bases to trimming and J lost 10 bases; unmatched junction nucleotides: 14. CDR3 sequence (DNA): TGTGCCAGCAGTTTAGCCAATCTCAGGGGGCTCAATCGCCCCCAGCATTTT. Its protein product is CASSLANLRGLNRPQHF.

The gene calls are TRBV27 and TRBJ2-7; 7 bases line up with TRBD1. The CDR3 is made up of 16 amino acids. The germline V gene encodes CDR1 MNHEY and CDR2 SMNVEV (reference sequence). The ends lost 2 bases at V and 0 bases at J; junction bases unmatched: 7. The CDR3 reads CASSLGRDRGSYEQYF. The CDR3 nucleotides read TGTGCCAGCAGTTTAGGCCGGGACAGAGGCTCCTACGAGCAGTACTTC.

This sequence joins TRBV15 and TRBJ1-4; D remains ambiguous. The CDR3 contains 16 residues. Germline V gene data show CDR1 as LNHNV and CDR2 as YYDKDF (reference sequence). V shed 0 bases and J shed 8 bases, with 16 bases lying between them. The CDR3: CATSRDDLRVGEKLFF. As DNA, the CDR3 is TGTGCCACCAGCAGAGATGATTTGAGGGTCGGGGAAAAACTGTTTTTT.

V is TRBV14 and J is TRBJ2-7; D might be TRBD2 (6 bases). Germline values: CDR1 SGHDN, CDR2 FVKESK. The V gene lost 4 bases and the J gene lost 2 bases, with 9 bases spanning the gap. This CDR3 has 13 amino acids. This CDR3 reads CASSRAGPYEQYF. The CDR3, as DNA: TGTGCCAGCAGCCGCGCGGGACCCTACGAGCAGTACTTC.

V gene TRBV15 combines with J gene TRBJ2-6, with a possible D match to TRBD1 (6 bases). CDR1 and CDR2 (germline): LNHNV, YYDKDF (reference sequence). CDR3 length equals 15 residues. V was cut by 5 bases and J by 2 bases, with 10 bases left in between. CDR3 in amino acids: CATSSYRAGANVLTF. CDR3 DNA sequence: TGTGCCACCAGCTCTTACAGGGCTGGGGCCAACGTCCTGACTTTC.

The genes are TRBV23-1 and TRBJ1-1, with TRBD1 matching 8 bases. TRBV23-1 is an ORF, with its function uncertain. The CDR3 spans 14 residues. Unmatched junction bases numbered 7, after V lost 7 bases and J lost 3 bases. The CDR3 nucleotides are TGCGCCAGCACTAGCCAGGGGGCTGACACTGAAGCTTTCTTT. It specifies CASTSQGADTEAFF.

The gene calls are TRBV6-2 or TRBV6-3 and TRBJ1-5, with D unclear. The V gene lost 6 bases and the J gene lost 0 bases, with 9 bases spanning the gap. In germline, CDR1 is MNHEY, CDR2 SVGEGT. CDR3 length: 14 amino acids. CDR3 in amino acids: CASSRSGSNQPQHF. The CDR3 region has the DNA TGTGCCAGCAGCCGATCTGGTAGCAATCAGCCCCAGCATTTT.

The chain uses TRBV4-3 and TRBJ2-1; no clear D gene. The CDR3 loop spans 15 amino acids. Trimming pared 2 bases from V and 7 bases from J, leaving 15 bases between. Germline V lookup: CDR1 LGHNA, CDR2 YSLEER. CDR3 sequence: CASSQTGLARNEQFF. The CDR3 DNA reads TGCGCCAGCAGCCAAACGGGCCTCGCCCGGAATGAGCAGTTCTTC.

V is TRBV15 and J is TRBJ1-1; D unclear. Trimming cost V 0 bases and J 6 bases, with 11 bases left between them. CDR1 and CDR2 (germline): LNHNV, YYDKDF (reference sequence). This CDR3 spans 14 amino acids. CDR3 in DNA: TGTGCCACCAGCAGAGATATGGGGAGCGCTGAAGCTTTCTTT. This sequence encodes CATSRDMGSAEAFF.

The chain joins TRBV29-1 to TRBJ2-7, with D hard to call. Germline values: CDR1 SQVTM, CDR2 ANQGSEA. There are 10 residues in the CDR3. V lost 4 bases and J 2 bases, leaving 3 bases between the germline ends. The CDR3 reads CSVATYEQYF. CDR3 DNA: TGCAGCGTTGCAACCTACGAGCAGTACTTC.